The T cell receptor (beta chain) described here comes from a study of CD8+ T cells in alopecia areata (dated by TCRdb to about 2018). Describing the broader study: Treated patients were enrolled in an open-label pilot trial of oral tofacitinib at 5 to 10 mg twice daily for moderate-to-severe alopecia areata. RNA came from the PAXgene miRNA kit for fixed scalp, the miRNeasy kit for PBMCs, and the RNeasy kit for mouse skin. High-throughput TCRbeta sequencing was used to examine T cell clonal expansion in alopecia areata in both the C3H/HeJ mouse model and human patients. In humans, TCRbeta sequencing was performed on scalp tissue and on sorted CD4+ and CD8+ peripheral blood T cells from healthy controls and from patients with patchy or totalis/universalis alopecia areata. Patients on tofacitinib were biopsied at baseline and after 4 and 24 weeks of treatment, and several of the patients also had a later scalp biopsy. TCRbeta CDR3 regions were amplified by immunoSEQ multiplex PCR with 35 Vbeta forward and 13 Jbeta reverse primers. Tofacitinib was administered for 6 to 18 months, and 6 months of follow-up off drug were then conducted to assess delayed response and recurrence. Scalp clonality was compared across normal scalp (n=4), patchy alopecia areata scalp (n=8), and alopecia totalis/universalis scalp (n=8). The full study reports these points: Compared with normal scalp, lesional scalp, particularly in alopecia totalis/universalis, had higher clonality and more expanded CD8+ clones, which suggests antigenic drive. Resident alphabeta T cells in normal human skin are also sequenced, complicating scalp TCR repertoire analysis, unlike mouse skin dominated by gammadelta T cells. TCR sequences shared between patients were less clear than in mice, possibly partly because of HLA diversity in the patient population.

Points on this clone: What this receptor recognizes is not known. No qualities accompany the bases; no much larger clone lies one base away.

The label giving this sample's time point can be read as: baseline before oral tofacitinib. Lesional scalp punch biopsies and peripheral blood were collected from alopecia areata patients. After PBMCs were isolated by density centrifugation and stained for CD3, CD4 and CD8, a FACSAria was used to sort CD4+ and CD8+ T cells. CDR1 and CDR2 (MNHEY, SMNVEV) derive from the germline V gene (reference sequence). The CDR3 has 13 amino acids, counting the end cysteine and phenylalanine. CDR3 DNA is the only sequence kept; it has 39 bases, read in frame from the first base. V is reduced by 6 bases and J by 6 bases, leaving a spacing of 12 bases between them. Receptor amplification or capture employed the immunoSEQ multiplex PCR assay. To provide template for TCR sequencing, every sample had RNA extracted and reverse transcribed into cDNA. First-strand cDNA was synthesized using SuperScript III with a 2:1 mix of oligo-dT and random hexamers. Amplification bias was assessed with a synthetic immune receptor repertoire, and residual bias was removed computationally. The paper's data handling went like this. After raw reads were preprocessed to remove errors, the CDR3 was defined following IMGT conventions as running from the conserved cysteine to phenylalanine. To get clonality, Shannon entropy was normalized by log2 of the number of productive unique TCRs and the result was subtracted from 1. Whether scalp clones were CD4 or CD8 was inferred by matching scalp TCRbeta sequences against CD4 and CD8 repertoires sorted from blood. TCRdb holds this immuneACCESS table with in-frame rearrangements only. Some clones are missing; in checked studies, unresolved V genes explain under half, and the rest has no known cause. D and trimming come from the DNA, and the V and J calls and clone size come from that table. The sample table records over 110,000 clones; 51% of these occur just once. In total, the top ten clones hold 0.95% to 1% of the sample.

Sequencing used CD4+ T cells sorted from blood, obtained at week 0. This TCR was sampled from a human donor with alopecia areata. The sequence joins TRBV27 to TRBJ1-5, with a weak D call of TRBD1 (5 bases match). The bases are TGTGCCAGCAGAAGGGGATTAGGTCAGCCCCAGCATTTT. This encodes CASRRGLGQPQHF.